A single sample is the source of the 26 T cell receptor beta chains below, sequenced in a study of cytomegalovirus exposure and HLA in healthy donors. The PCR was carried out with 60 Vbeta primers and 13 Jbeta primers. TCRdb's copy holds only in-frame clones and misses some; the assay was immunoSEQ multiplex PCR. The sample yields approximately 150,000 clones, approximately 80% seen once. What was sequenced was PBMCs. The source is a man aged 25 to 40 in good health and CMV-seronegative.

V usage is TRBV4-1 and J usage is TRBJ1-1; D remains ambiguous. V was trimmed by 2 bases and J by 1 base, leaving 8 bases between them. Germline loops: CDR1 MGHRA, CDR2 YSYEKL. There are 14 residues in the CDR3. This chain's CDR3 is CASSQPWRNTEAFF. Here the CDR3 DNA reads TGCGCCAGCAGCCAACCGTGGAGGAACACTGAAGCTTTCTTT.

This CDR3 reads CASSQEDRPYEKLFF. In DNA, the CDR3 is TGCGCCAGCAGCCAAGAAGACAGGCCCTATGAAAAACTGTTTTTT. The chain couples TRBV4-1 to TRBJ1-4; D is possibly TRBD1 (6 bases). V lost 0 bases to trimming and J lost 6 bases, with 11 bases between them. The CDR3 has 15 amino acids. Germline V gene sequence: CDR1 MGHRA, CDR2 YSYEKL.

The chain carries TRBV5-1 and TRBJ2-6; no reliable D call. Germline V gene lookup returns CDR1 SGHRS and CDR2 YFSETQ. The CDR3 is 14 amino acids. V lost 5 bases, J lost 2 bases, and 8 bases lay in between. In DNA, the CDR3 is TGCGCCAGCAGTAGTGCACCTGGGGCCAACGTCCTGACTTTC. It encodes CASSSAPGANVLTF.

Only one count was recorded for this clone. V gene TRBV7-9 combines with J gene TRBJ2-2, with 10 nucleotides matching TRBD2. V lost 2 bases to trimming and J lost 7 bases; unmatched junction nucleotides: 4. Per germline, CDR1 SEHNR and CDR2 FQNEAQ (reference sequence). This CDR3 is built from 15 residues. CDR3: CASSLSLAGVGELFF. CDR3 bases: TGTGCCAGCAGCTTATCCCTAGCGGGGGTCGGGGAGCTGTTTTTT. Full variable domain (remainder filled in from reference TRBV7-9 and TRBJ2-2): DTGVSQNPRHKITKRGQNVTFRCDPISEHNRLYWYRQTLGQGPEFLTYFQNEAQLEKSRLLSDRFSAERPKGSFSTLEIQRTEQGDSAMYLCASSLSLAGVGELFFGEGSRLTVL.

This clone has just one count. The J gene is TRBJ1-2, the V gene TRBV9; D possibly corresponds to TRBD1 (5 bases). The length of the CDR3 is 14 residues. The germline CDR1 and CDR2 sequences are SGDLS and YYNGEE. Trimming took 2 bases from V and 5 from J, leaving 13 bases between them. CDR3: CASSVTDTVYGYTF. DNA of the CDR3: TGTGCCAGCAGCGTCACGGACACCGTATATGGCTACACCTTC.

This clone was seen a handful of times. The chain links TRBV4-3 to TRBJ2-7, with TRBD1 matching over 7 bases. The CDR3 sequence is 15 residues long. V lost 0 bases and J lost 2; bases outside the gene matches: 4. Germline V gene data show CDR1 as LGHNA and CDR2 as YSLEER. CDR3 in DNA: TGCGCCAGCAGCCAAGAGTTGACAGGGCCCTACGAGCAGTACTTC. Protein sequence: CASSQELTGPYEQYF.

Regarding this clone: Other nucleotide sequences from this sample produce the same CDR3. In DNA, the CDR3 is TGCGCCAGCAGTCAAGTAGGTTCTAGCGTGGCCGGGGAGCTGTTTTTT. Translated: CASSQVGSSVAGELFF. The rearrangement joins TRBV5-1 to TRBJ2-2; TRBD2 is a possible D gene (6 bases). Trimming cost V 5 bases and J 6 bases, with 20 bases left between them. The CDR3 totals 16 residues. In germline, CDR1 is SGHRS, CDR2 YFSETQ.

This chain connects TRBV5-1 to TRBJ2-7, with 9 bases matching TRBD1. CDR1 and CDR2 (germline): SGHRS, YFSETQ. The V and J ends lost 0 bases and 2 bases, in that order; junction bases with no gene match: 6. This CDR3 has 16 amino acids. DNA of the CDR3: TGCGCCAGCAGCTTGGCCCGGACAGGGGCCGCCTACGAGCAGTACTTC. Its translation: CASSLARTGAAYEQYF. The full variable domain, in which reference TRBV5-1 and TRBJ2-7 provide the parts outside the CDR3, is KAGVTQTPRYLIKTRGQQVTLSCSPISGHRSVSWYQQTPGQGLQFLFEYFSETQRNKGNFPGRFSGRQFSNSRSEMNVSTLELGDSALYLCASSLARTGAAYEQYFGPGTRLTVT.

The table lists this clone with a few counts. The same CDR3 also results from other DNA sequences found in this sample. This rearrangement joins TRBV15 to TRBJ1-2, with TRBD1 as a possible D gene (5 bases). From germline, CDR1 is LNHNV and CDR2 YYDKDF (reference sequence). The CDR3 extends over 13 amino acids. V was clipped by 0 bases and J by 6 bases, with 8 bases between them. The chain's CDR3 is CATSREEGDGYTF. CDR3 coding DNA: TGTGCCACCAGCAGAGAGGAAGGGGATGGCTACACCTTC.

In its sample, this clone was seen a few times. V is TRBV5-1 and J is TRBJ2-5, with TRBD2 matching 16 bases. The germline CDR1 and CDR2 sequences are SGHRS and YFSETQ. The junction had 7 bases not matched to a gene; V was cut back by 0 bases and J by 5 bases. CDR3 length equals 18 residues. The CDR3 DNA reads TGCGCCAGCAGCTTGGCCGGGACTAGCGGGGGGGTTGGCGAGACCCAGTACTTC. Its translation: CASSLAGTSGGVGETQYF.

There are a few counts of this clone. This chain connects TRBV9 to TRBJ2-5, with TRBD1 as a possible D gene (6 bases). Looked up from germline, CDR1 is SGDLS and CDR2 is YYNGEE. This CDR3 has 15 amino acids. Trimming left V 2 bases short and J 0 bases short, with 11 bases between. The CDR3 loop is CASSVGTTYQETQYF. The DNA for the CDR3 is TGTGCCAGCAGCGTTGGGACAACGTACCAAGAGACCCAGTACTTC.

This clone was detected only a few times. V usage is TRBV9 and J usage is TRBJ2-7; possible D gene TRBD2, 5 bases. V was cut by 4 bases and J by 2 bases, with 16 bases left in between. Germline V gene sequence: CDR1 SGDLS, CDR2 YYNGEE. The CDR3 runs 15 residues. The CDR3 DNA is TGTGCCAGCAGCCCCGACGAGGGTAGCACCTACGAGCAGTACTTC. As protein: CASSPDEGSTYEQYF.

This clone turned up a few times. V usage is TRBV4-3 and J usage is TRBJ1-4; no clear D. The CDR3 is 16 amino acids. CDR1 LGHNA and CDR2 YSLEER come from the germline V gene. V gave up 3 bases and J gave up 1 base, with 12 bases separating them. DNA of the CDR3: TGCGCCAGCAGCCACGGCGGACGGGAAACTAATGAAAAACTGTTTTTT. It yields the protein CASSHGGRETNEKLFF.

This chain joins TRBV6-1 and TRBJ2-5; 10 bases map to TRBD2. The J call is in doubt because the DNA end fits TRBJ2-7 better. The CDR3 is 15 amino acids. The V gene's germline CDR1 is MNHNS and CDR2 SASEGT. CDR3 sequence reads: CASSEGLAGSYEQYF. CDR3 in DNA: TGTGCCAGCAGTGAAGGACTAGCGGGCTCCTACGAGCAGTACTTC.

Here the CDR3 DNA reads TGTGCCAGCAGCTCGGGCTGGGGCTCCGCCAGTGGTGCTAATGAAAAACTGTTTTTT. Its translation is CASSSGWGSASGANEKLFF. This rearrangement joins TRBV5-4 to TRBJ1-4; TRBD1 might be the D (5 bases). V dropped 3 bases and J dropped 3 bases, with 24 bases sitting between them. The CDR3 runs to 19 residues. Germline V CDR1 and CDR2: SGHNT, YYREEE (reference sequence).

The chain carries TRBV19 and TRBJ2-3; D is ambiguous. The germline V gene encodes CDR1 LNHDA and CDR2 SQIVND (reference sequence). This CDR3 contains 14 residues. The V gene lost 3 bases and the J gene lost 1 base, with 8 bases spanning the gap. CDR3 in amino acids: CASSIDTGTDTQYF. The CDR3, as DNA: TGTGCCAGTAGTATCGACACAGGCACAGATACGCAGTATTTT.

This clone was picked up a small number of times. One end of the junction varies from germline; a read error may be responsible. This chain links TRBV11-3 with TRBJ2-1, with 7 bases that match TRBD1. The germline gives CDR1 SGHNT, CDR2 YENEEA. The CDR3 loop spans 18 amino acids. As DNA, the CDR3 is TGTGCCAGCAGCCCACTGGGCGTTGGGCTAGGGGGCTACACTGAGCAGTTCTTC. It translates to CASSPLGVGLGGYTEQFF.

The rearrangement links TRBV6-5 to TRBJ1-5, with a possible D match to TRBD1 (6 bases). Germline values: CDR1 MNHEY, CDR2 SVGAGI. Trimming stripped 8 bases from V and 5 bases from J, with 16 bases between. The CDR3 loop spans 14 amino acids. CDR3 protein: CASGRGFPDQPQHF. For the CDR3, the DNA is TGTGCCAGCGGCAGGGGTTTTCCGGATCAGCCCCAGCATTTT.

The chain couples TRBV23-1 to TRBJ2-1; 9 nucleotides agree with TRBD1. TRBV23-1 is placed among ORFs of uncertain function. The CDR3 covers 15 residues. V shed 5 bases and J 4 bases; nucleotides not matched to a gene: 6. DNA of the CDR3: TGCGCCAGCAGTTTCCCCGGGACAGGGTACAATGAGCAGTTCTTC. It is translated as CASSFPGTGYNEQFF.

The chain recombines TRBV11-3 with TRBJ2-1, with 7 bases that match TRBD1. V trimming: 2 bases; J trimming: 12 bases; junction bases outside the gene matches: 7. Per the germline V gene, CDR1 is SGHNT and CDR2 is YENEEA. The CDR3 sequence is 13 residues long. The CDR3 spells CASSLQFGQAQFF. The CDR3 nucleotides are TGTGCCAGCAGCTTACAGTTTGGACAGGCGCAGTTCTTC.

The gene calls are TRBV5-1 and TRBJ2-1, with D perhaps TRBD1 (6 bases). V lost 3 bases, J lost 5 bases, and 18 bases lay in between. The V gene's germline CDR1 is SGHRS and CDR2 YFSETQ. The CDR3 consists of 16 residues. This CDR3 reads CASSWDTGLRHNEQFF. In DNA, the CDR3 is TGCGCCAGCAGCTGGGACACGGGCCTAAGGCACAATGAGCAGTTCTTC.

The chain couples TRBV7-3 to TRBJ2-1; TRBD1 might be the D (6 bases). Germline CDR1 is SGHTA and CDR2 is FQGTGA. This CDR3 comprises 14 residues. V shed 6 bases and J shed 6 bases, with 15 bases lying between them. As DNA, the CDR3 is TGTGCCAGCAGTAGGGGGTCCCCGGGCAATGAGCAGTTCTTC. Protein sequence: CASSRGSPGNEQFF.

This sequence joins TRBV28 and TRBJ2-2; 7 bases fit TRBD1. CDR3 size: 17 residues. Trimming at V came to 3 bases and at J to 0 bases, leaving 7 bases not matched to a gene. CDR1 MDHEN and CDR2 SYDVKM come from the germline V gene. The CDR3 coding sequence is TGTGCCAGCAGTTTCGTGACAGGGAATCCGAACACCGGGGAGCTGTTTTTT. Translated: CASSFVTGNPNTGELFF. Filled out from reference TRBV28 and TRBJ2-2, the complete variable domain reads DVKVTQSSRYLVKRTGEKVFLECVQDMDHENMFWYRQDPGLGLRLIYFSYDVKMKEKGDIPEGYSVSREKKERFSLILESASTNQTSMYLCASSFVTGNPNTGELFFGEGSRLTVL.

The rearrangement uses TRBV7-9 and TRBJ1-1; the match to TRBD1 covers 8 bases. The CDR3 spans 15 residues. With 6 bases clipped from V and 3 bases from J, the junction kept 9 bases outside the gene matches. From germline, CDR1 is SEHNR and CDR2 FQNEAQ (reference sequence). CDR3: CASRLPRGLDTEAFF. The CDR3 DNA reads TGTGCCAGCAGACTTCCCAGGGGGCTGGACACTGAAGCTTTCTTT.

CDR3 in amino acids: CASSPLAGAAEQFF. CDR3 DNA sequence: TGCGCCAGCAGCCCGCTAGCGGGAGCGGCAGAGCAGTTCTTC. This sequence joins TRBV4-3 and TRBJ2-1; TRBD2 aligns across 10 bases. Unmatched junction bases numbered 7, after V lost 4 bases and J lost 10 bases. The CDR3 runs 14 residues. Germline V gene lookup returns CDR1 LGHNA and CDR2 YSLEER.

The chain joins TRBV28 to TRBJ2-6; D uncertain. This CDR3 has 15 residues. The germline V gene has CDR1 MDHEN and CDR2 SYDVKM. Trimming removed 3 bases from V and 2 bases from J, with 8 bases in between. The CDR3 loop reads CASSLADAGANVLTF. DNA for the CDR3: TGTGCCAGCAGTTTGGCGGATGCTGGGGCCAACGTCCTGACTTTC.